One sample yielded the 7 T cell receptor beta chains listed below, sequenced in a study of long-term antiretroviral therapy in people with HIV. The authors ran the immunoSEQ assay, v3.0, at survey level. Assay: immunoSEQ multiplex PCR; the TCRdb copy retains only in-frame clones and omits some. This table holds around 21,000 clones, about nine tenths found once. The sequences come from unsorted PBMCs, collected 2.1 years after starting antiretroviral therapy. The receptor set was obtained from a young man with HIV.

The genes are TRBV27 and TRBJ1-3; tentatively, D is TRBD1 (5 bases). The germline gives CDR1 MNHEY, CDR2 SMNVEV (reference sequence). This CDR3 spans 14 amino acids. The V gene lost 3 bases and the J gene lost 3 bases, with 9 bases spanning the gap. CDR3 nucleotide sequence: TGTGCCAGCAGTTTCCAGGGAGGTGGAAACACCATATATTTT. Its translation is CASSFQGGGNTIYF.

The CDR3 DNA reads TGTGCCAGCAGCTTACGCACGGAGAATTCACCCCTCCACTTT. This codes for CASSLRTENSPLHF. V is TRBV11-2 and J is TRBJ1-6; D uncertain. V lost 2 bases to trimming and J lost 7 bases, with 9 bases between them. This CDR3 is built from 14 residues. Germline V gene data show CDR1 as SGHAT and CDR2 as FQNNGV.

This clone has only one observation. V usage is TRBV4-3 and J usage is TRBJ2-7; perhaps TRBD1 as D (5 bases). Trimming took off 0 bases at V and 4 bases at J, with 7 bases between the two ends. From germline, CDR1 is LGHNA and CDR2 YSLEER. The CDR3 is 13 amino acids. The CDR3: CASSQDRGYEQYF. The CDR3 DNA reads TGCGCCAGCAGCCAAGATAGGGGATACGAGCAGTACTTC.

The chain carries TRBV5-1 and TRBJ2-3, with TRBD2 matching 7 bases. This CDR3 region has 16 residues. Germline lookup yields CDR1 SGHRS and CDR2 YFSETQ. Unmatched junction bases numbered 10, after V lost 0 bases and J lost 6 bases. CDR3 sequence: CASSLAPAGEGDTQYF. CDR3 nucleotide sequence: TGCGCCAGCAGCTTGGCCCCGGCGGGAGAGGGGGATACGCAGTATTTT.

V gene TRBV10-3 combines with J gene TRBJ1-5; 8 nucleotides agree with TRBD1. Germline loops: CDR1 ENHRY, CDR2 SYGVKD. After removal of 4 bases from V and 2 bases from J, the junction contained 1 base not matched to a gene. The CDR3 sequence is 14 residues long. The CDR3 is CAISVTGGNQPQHF. CDR3 nucleotides: TGTGCCATCAGTGTGACAGGGGGCAATCAGCCCCAGCATTTT.

The chain joins TRBV11-1 to TRBJ2-5; D ambiguous. The germline gives CDR1 SGHAT, CDR2 FQDESV (reference sequence). This CDR3 is 12 amino acids long. V was trimmed by 1 base and J by 7 bases, leaving 7 bases between them. The CDR3 protein is CASSLGLGTQYF. The CDR3 nucleotides are TGTGCCAGCAGCTTAGGATTAGGGACCCAGTACTTC.

The rearrangement uses TRBV2 and TRBJ1-1, with D perhaps TRBD1 (6 bases). The germline V gene encodes CDR1 SNHLY and CDR2 FYNNEI. This CDR3 comprises 14 residues. Between the trimmed V and J ends, which lost 4 bases and 0 bases, there was a span of 9 bases. CDR3 in amino acids: CASSVGGMNTEAFF. CDR3 coding DNA: TGTGCCAGCAGTGTCGGGGGCATGAACACTGAAGCTTTCTTT.